These T cell receptor beta chains were read from a single sample in a study of blood T cell repertoires in COVID-19. The method was immunoSEQ multiplex PCR; TCRdb's version includes in-frame clones alone and lacks a portion of them. The repertoire consists of over 200,000 clones, with 88% occurring once and the leading ten covering 2.5% to 3%. Sequenced sample: peripheral blood. Receptors originate from a woman aged 60-75 years with acute or convalescent COVID-19. Both conserved end residues are part of each CDR3. Fields, in order: V gene, D gene, J gene, clone size, CDR3 protein, CDR3 DNA. A D gene is named only where the DNA matches it firmly. Part of the rows lack a size; the others show once, few, many or a class for expanded clones.

V: TRBV4-2
D: TRBD2
J: TRBJ2-5
size: -
CDR3: CASSQDGVGGETQYF
DNA: TGTGCCAGCAGCCAAGACGGAGTGGGAGGGGAGACCCAGTACTTC

V: TRBV3-1/TRBV3-2
D: TRBD2
J: TRBJ2-1
size: -
CDR3: CASSPAGGSYNEQFF
DNA: TGTGCCAGCAGCCCAGCGGGAGGCTCCTACAATGAGCAGTTCTTC

V: TRBV14
D: -
J: TRBJ1-3
size: few
CDR3: CASSRGLLSGNTIYF
DNA: TGTGCCAGCAGCCGGGGCCTTCTCTCTGGAAACACCATATATTTT

V: TRBV5-1
D: TRBD2
J: TRBJ2-3
size: -
CDR3: CASSAGLAGTTSTDTQYF
DNA: TGCGCCAGCAGCGCAGGACTAGCGGGAACTACTAGCACAGATACGCAGTATTTT

V: TRBV7-9
D: TRBD1
J: TRBJ1-3
size: -
CDR3: CASSSDGQGRGNTIYF
DNA: TGTGCCAGCAGCTCCGACGGACAGGGTAGAGGAAACACCATATATTTT

V: TRBV19
D: TRBD1
J: TRBJ2-7
size: -
CDR3: CASSSTGTGNEQYF
DNA: TGTGCCAGTAGTAGCACCGGGACAGGGAACGAGCAGTACTTC

V: TRBV18
D: TRBD1
J: TRBJ2-1
size: -
CDR3: CASSPRTGALYNEQFF
DNA: TGTGCCAGCTCACCTAGGACAGGGGCACTGTACAATGAGCAGTTCTTC

V: TRBV29-1
D: -
J: TRBJ1-4
size: -
CDR3: CSVRGTDRSNEKLFF
DNA: TGCAGCGTTAGAGGAACCGACAGATCTAATGAAAAACTGTTTTTT

V: TRBV5-6
D: -
J: TRBJ2-2
size: -
CDR3: CASSLNTGELFF
DNA: TGTGCCAGCAGCCTGAACACCGGGGAGCTGTTTTTT

V: TRBV7-9
D: -
J: TRBJ2-5
size: -
CDR3: CASSLALRGGETQYF
DNA: TGTGCCAGCAGCTTAGCGCTAAGAGGGGGAGAGACCCAGTACTTC

V: TRBV5-4
D: TRBD1
J: TRBJ1-2
size: -
CDR3: CASSPRQGAISNYGYTF
DNA: TGTGCCAGCAGCCCCCGACAGGGGGCAATATCTAACTATGGCTACACCTTC